This is a list of T cell receptor beta chains from one sample in a study of blood T cell repertoires in COVID-19. This table comes from immunoSEQ multiplex PCR, and its TCRdb copy is limited to in-frame clones, with some not included. The sample consists of under 450,000 clones, about 89% of them appearing once. The sequencing sample was made of PBMCs or T cells enriched from blood (not recorded which). These receptors were obtained from a man between 25 and 39 years old who had recovered from COVID-19. Each CDR3 is given with its conserved first and last residue. The order of the fields is D gene, J gene, clone size, V gene, CDR3 DNA, CDR3 protein. D genes are given only for firm matches. Clone size is shown for a subset of rows, as once, few, many or a class of expanded clone.

D: NA; J: TRBJ1-2; size: NA; V: TRBV29-1; DNA: TGCAGCGTTGAGGGGCAGGCCGGCTACACCTTC; CDR3: CSVEGQAGYTF
D: TRBD1; J: TRBJ1-6; size: NA; V: TRBV18; DNA: TGTGCCAGTTCACAGGGGTTGGGGAATTCACCCCTCCACTTT; CDR3: CASSQGLGNSPLHF
D: NA; J: TRBJ1-1; size: NA; V: TRBV6-2/TRBV6-3; DNA: TGTGCCAGCAGTATAGCGGGGCACACTGAAGCTTTCTTT; CDR3: CASSIAGHTEAFF
D: TRBD2; J: TRBJ2-5; size: NA; V: TRBV7-7; DNA: TGTGCTAGCAGCTTCCGGCGGGAGGGGACCCAGTACTTC; CDR3: CASSFRREGTQYF
D: NA; J: TRBJ1-1; size: NA; V: TRBV6-4; DNA: TGTGCCAGCAGCGCCGACACTAGGGTCAACACTGAAGCTTTCTTT; CDR3: CASSADTRVNTEAFF
D: TRBD1; J: TRBJ2-1; size: NA; V: TRBV27; DNA: TGTGCCAGCAGTTCTCTTCCAGGGGGAAGGGACAATGAGCAGTTCTTC; CDR3: CASSSLPGGRDNEQFF
D: TRBD2; J: TRBJ2-3; size: NA; V: TRBV7-2; DNA: TGTGCCAGCAGTGGGACTAGCATCCCGGTGGCGTATTTT; CDR3: CASSGTSIPVAYF
D: NA; J: TRBJ1-1; size: once; V: TRBV6-5; DNA: TGTGCCAGCAGTCGCGGGATGCAAGCTTTCTTT; CDR3: CASSRGMQAFF
D: NA; J: TRBJ1-3; size: NA; V: TRBV3-1/TRBV3-2; DNA: TGTGCCAGCAGCCCCGTTAGTACGCTATCCTCTGGAAACACCATATATTTT; CDR3: CASSPVSTLSSGNTIYF
D: NA; J: TRBJ1-1; size: few; V: TRBV25-1; DNA: TGTGCCAGCGGCGCCGGGAGGAACACTGAAGCTTTCTTT; CDR3: CASGAGRNTEAFF
D: NA; J: TRBJ2-7; size: NA; V: TRBV10-3; DNA: TGTGCCATCAGCGGTACCTACGAGCAGTACTTC; CDR3: CAISGTYEQYF
D: TRBD1; J: TRBJ1-5; size: NA; V: TRBV19; DNA: TGTGCCAGTTCTACACAGGGGACTAATCAGCCCCAGCATTTT; CDR3: CASSTQGTNQPQHF
D: NA; J: TRBJ1-1; size: once; V: TRBV23-1; DNA: TGCGCCAGCAGTCCGCGGGGCAGAGCGAACACTGAAGCTTTCTTT; CDR3: CASSPRGRANTEAFF
D: TRBD1; J: TRBJ2-7; size: NA; V: TRBV27; DNA: TGTGCCAGCAGTTCCTGGGACAGAATGGGCTACGAGCAGTACTTC; CDR3: CASSSWDRMGYEQYF
D: TRBD1; J: TRBJ2-7; size: NA; V: TRBV6-2/TRBV6-3; DNA: TGTGCCAGCAGTCGCTCGACAGGGGTCTTAGAGCAGTACTTC; CDR3: CASSRSTGVLEQYF
D: TRBD1; J: TRBJ1-1; size: NA; V: TRBV6-1; DNA: TGTGCCAGCAGTGTTCAGGGGGGCACTGAAGCTTTCTTT; CDR3: CASSVQGGTEAFF